The rows below give T cell receptor beta chains drawn from one sample of a study of T cell responses to AZD1222 COVID-19 vaccine. Generated by immunoSEQ multiplex PCR, the TCRdb table keeps only in-frame clones and is missing some. The sample has tens of thousands of clones; 78% are singletons. The source was peripheral blood, collected on day 0 of AZD1222 vaccination. The receptors were gathered from an adult in good health. Both conserved end residues are part of each CDR3. The order of the fields is J gene, clone size, V gene, D gene, CDR3 protein, CDR3 DNA. The D gene is left open where the match is weak. A clone size is listed for some rows: how often the clone was seen (once, few, many), or a class if it is expanded.

TRBJ2-5 . TRBV18 . CASSPNTETQYF TGTGCCAGCTCACCAAATACGGAGACCCAGTACTTC
TRBJ1-1 . TRBV7-9 . CASSLVSLVVTEAFF TGTGCCAGCAGCTTAGTTTCCCTGGTCGTCACTGAAGCTTTCTTT
TRBJ1-2 . TRBV29-1 TRBD1 CSVSGTGVGGYTF TGCAGCGTTAGCGGGACAGGGGTGGGTGGCTACACCTTC
TRBJ2-3 . TRBV28 TRBD2 CASSLRLAGYTDTQYF TGTGCCAGCAGTTTAAGACTAGCGGGTTACACAGATACGCAGTATTTT
TRBJ2-5 . TRBV21-1 . CANHPGPSSGEYF TGTGCCAACCACCCAGGACCCTCTAGCGGGGAGTACTTC
TRBJ1-5 . TRBV5-4 . CASSLDPNQPQHF TGTGCCAGCAGCTTGGACCCGAATCAGCCCCAGCATTTT
TRBJ1-5 . TRBV7-6 . CASSLAQTYSNQPQHF TGTGCCAGCAGCTTAGCGCAAACATATAGCAATCAGCCCCAGCATTTT
TRBJ1-5 many TRBV6-5 . CASSYRHGSNQPQHF TGTGCCAGCAGTTACCGACACGGGTCCAATCAGCCCCAGCATTTT
TRBJ1-2 . TRBV11-2 TRBD1 CASSPSGGGLGGYTF TGTGCCAGCAGCCCCTCTGGAGGGGGCTTGGGGGGCTACACCTTC
TRBJ2-2 . TRBV18 TRBD2 CASSPTTSGRPGELFF TGTGCCAGCTCACCAACCACTAGCGGGAGGCCCGGGGAGCTGTTTTTT
TRBJ2-1 . TRBV7-9 . CASSFGQGSGGWFF .
TRBJ2-5 few TRBV3-1/TRBV3-2 . CASSQGRDRGHQQETQYF TGTGCCAGCAGCCAAGGTAGGGACCGGGGACATCAGCAAGAGACCCAGTACTTC
TRBJ1-3 . TRBV14 . CASSQALVGNTIYF TGTGCCAGCAGCCAGGCGTTGGTCGGAAACACCATATATTTT
TRBJ2-2 . TRBV5-1 TRBD1 CASSSGTVTGELFF TGCGCCAGCAGCTCCGGGACAGTTACCGGGGAGCTGTTTTTT
TRBJ2-3 . TRBV19 . CASSEMRTDTQYF TGTGCCAGTAGTGAAATGCGCACAGATACGCAGTATTTT
TRBJ1-2 . TRBV29-1 . CSVNPGGRGYTF TGCAGCGTGAATCCGGGGGGCAGGGGCTACACCTTC
TRBJ2-7 . TRBV7-9 . CASSFLEANEQYF TGTGCCAGCAGCTTCCTTGAGGCCAACGAGCAGTACTTC
TRBJ1-3 . TRBV4-2 . CASSQDLTGNTIYF TGTGCCAGCAGCCAAGACCTAACTGGAAACACCATATATTTT
TRBJ2-1 . TRBV11-1 TRBD2 CASSSGTSVYNEQFF TGTGCCAGCAGCTCCGGGACTAGCGTCTACAATGAGCAGTTCTTC
TRBJ1-1 . TRBV14 . CASSQDLWSGRDTEAFF TGTGCCAGCAGCCAAGATTTATGGTCGGGGCGGGACACTGAAGCTTTCTTT